The text below deals with one T cell receptor beta chain. Its antigen remains undetermined. Per-base qualities were not stored, and no clone one base away is much larger. This sample was included in a study of control samples from healthy donors and cancer patients (dated by TCRdb to between 2020 and 2021). The library was built by means of the immunoSEQ multiplex PCR assay. The table comes from immuneACCESS by way of TCRdb, which keeps in-frame sequences with V and J called. Part of the clones is missing from these tables; in studies checked, under half for an unresolved V gene and the rest for unknown reasons. The sample data list 130,000 or so clones, and 80% to 90% of these were observed just once. Together, the top ten hold 9.5% to 13% of the sample. Between the V and J ends, shortened by 1 base and 0 bases respectively, the junction contains 7 bases. The CDR3 covers 14 residues, taking in both the cysteine and the phenylalanine. Only the CDR3 portion is preserved as DNA: 42 bases, with reading frame beginning at the first base. The germline V gene encodes CDR1 MGHRA and CDR2 YSYEKL.

Sequencing input: blood. The sequence came from a man under 40 in good health. Recombination linked TRBV4-1 to TRBJ2-7; the D segment is perhaps TRBD1 or TRBD2, each sharing 5 matched bases. CDR3 protein: CASSQVGTSYEQYF. The nucleotides are TGCGCCAGCAGCCAAGTGGGGACCTCCTACGAGCAGTACTTC.